This T cell receptor (beta chain) was obtained from a study of blood T cell repertoires in COVID-19. Study in general: Researchers got acute and convalescent COVID-19 samples from the United States, Italy and Spain. The cDNA or gDNA used as material had been derived from T cells, B-cell-depleted T cells, or PBMCs.

Worth noting for this clone: A read error may produce the germline difference seen at one junction end.

In the authors' methods: From reference gene primer amplification, estimates of nucleated cell counts were derived. Profiled with immunoSEQ multiplex PCR; TCRdb holds only in-frame clones, not every one. V and J calls and clone size follow that table, whereas D and trimming were derived from the DNA. The repertoire holds 45,000 to 65,000 clones, with almost 85% as singletons. CDR3 length equals 14 residues. The V gene's germline CDR1 is KGHSH and CDR2 LQKENI. The receptor comes from a man in his sixties with acute or convalescent COVID-19. This chain links TRBV18 with TRBJ1-2; a possible D gene is TRBD1 (6 bases). The sample was peripheral blood. CDR3 in DNA: TGTGCCAGCTCTTTCACGCCAGGGGTAGTACCTGGGGTCTTC. The encoded protein is CASSFTPGVVPGVF.